The 20 T cell receptor beta chains reported below all come from one sample, sequenced in a study of CXCR3-negative and CXCR3-positive naive CD8 T cells. The antigens these receptors bind are not known. General study points: Naive cells positive for CXCR3 carried more hydrophobic TRB CDR3s than CXCR3-negative ones.

The authors made the TRB cDNA libraries by 5' RACE using UMI labels. For each CDR3 protein, TCRdb gives one entry from its re-call of the 5' RACE reads, without DNA. This specimen shows about 94,000 distinct CDR3 sequences; the ten leading clones hold over 0.4%. The source material was naive CXCR3+ CD8+ T cells from blood. Subset defined: CD45RO-CCR7+CD27+CD95- naive CD8+ T cells expressing CXCR3 (TNR3+). Receptors originate from a human donor in good health. Some clones in this sample may be carry-over from other donors' samples.

The rearrangement joins TRBV7-9 to TRBJ2-2; absent DNA, TCRdb's TRBD1 call cannot be checked. This CDR3 comprises 16 residues. Germline V gives CDR1 SEHNR, CDR2 FQNEAQ (reference sequence). CDR3 residues: CASSLPTGGNTGELFF.

V and J are TRBV6-1 and TRBJ2-7; TCRdb's D call, TRBD2, is unchecked because there is no DNA. The germline gives CDR1 MNHNS, CDR2 SASEGT. The CDR3 has 13 residues. The CDR3 sequence is CASSLRETYEQYF.

The chain uses TRBV29-1 and TRBJ2-3; TCRdb lists TRBD2, though no DNA is available to test this call. The CDR3 loop spans 16 amino acids. In germline, CDR1 is SQVTM, CDR2 ANQGSEA. This CDR3 reads CSVGGLADEWSDTQYF.

Here the CDR3 reads CASGDSFIYEQYF. V usage is TRBV6-5 and J usage is TRBJ2-7; TCRdb names TRBD1, which stays unverified in the absence of DNA. This CDR3 spans 13 amino acids. Germline assignment: CDR1 MNHEY and CDR2 SVGAGI.

The chain joins TRBV12-3 or TRBV12-4 to TRBJ2-1; there is no DNA to check the TCRdb D call of TRBD2. The CDR3 runs to 14 residues. CDR3 loop: CASSAAGFYNEQFF.

The chain recombines TRBV7-7 with TRBJ1-1. CDR1 SSHAT and CDR2 FNYEAQ come from the germline V gene (reference sequence). The CDR3 runs 12 residues. CDR3 residues: CASSLWGTEAFF. Full variable domain (rest looked up from reference TRBV7-7 and TRBJ1-1): GAGVSQSPRYKVTKRGQDVTLRCDPISSHATLYWYQQALGQGPEFLTYFNYEAQPDKSGLPSDRFSAERPEGSISTLTIQRTEQRDSAMYRCASSLWGTEAFFGQGTRLTVV.

This chain links TRBV1 with TRBJ2-3; as DNA is missing, the TRBD1 call by TCRdb cannot be tested. TRBV1 represents a pseudogene. This CDR3 has 17 residues. This CDR3 is CTSSSHTETGGIETQYF.

V gene TRBV7-9 combines with J gene TRBJ2-2. Looked up from germline, CDR1 is SEHNR and CDR2 is FQNEAQ (reference sequence). This CDR3 has 17 residues. The CDR3 spells CASSLARLKPSTGELFF.

The chain couples TRBV5-1 to TRBJ2-7; TCRdb outputs TRBD1, but without DNA this stays unchecked. The V gene's germline CDR1 is SGHRS and CDR2 YFSETQ. The CDR3 contains 13 residues. CDR3 sequence reads: CASSLATGYEQYF.

The chain is built from TRBV28 and TRBJ2-7; TCRdb indicates TRBD1, and absent DNA this call remains unverified. Germline V CDR1 and CDR2: MDHEN, SYDVKM. The CDR3 extends over 15 amino acids. CDR3 protein: CASSSPGQGSYEQYF.

CDR3 sequence reads: CASSLDRGRGYEQFF. The V gene is TRBV7-3, the J gene TRBJ2-1; TCRdb picks TRBD1, but there is no DNA to check that call. The V gene's germline CDR1 is SGHTA and CDR2 FQGTGA. The CDR3 loop spans 15 amino acids.

The J gene is TRBJ2-7, the V gene TRBV28. The CDR3 loop spans 12 amino acids. Germline V CDR1 and CDR2: MDHEN, SYDVKM. This chain's CDR3 is CASSTVTYEQYF.

The chain joins TRBV29-1 to TRBJ2-2; the D gene TCRdb calls, TRBD2, cannot be checked with no DNA. In germline, CDR1 is SQVTM, CDR2 ANQGSEA. The CDR3 totals 16 residues. This CDR3 reads CSVTNSGGLITGELFF.

The V call is TRBV29-1, the J call TRBJ2-7; there is no DNA to check the TCRdb D call of TRBD2. The CDR3 covers 13 residues. CDR1 and CDR2 (germline): SQVTM, ANQGSEA. The CDR3 protein is CSVGLAGEYEQYF.

The chain recombines TRBV9 with TRBJ2-7; TCRdb proposes TRBD1, but this gene call is untestable without DNA. From germline, CDR1 is SGDLS and CDR2 YYNGEE. The CDR3 length is 16 residues. CDR3: CASSASSRLRPYEQYF.

The chain is built from TRBV4-2 and TRBJ2-7; checking the TCRdb D call of TRBD2 is not possible without DNA. Germline V gene data show CDR1 as LGHNA and CDR2 as YNFKEQ. This CDR3 is 16 amino acids long. CDR3 sequence reads: CASSQDRSGGSYEQYF.

This rearrangement joins TRBV5-1 to TRBJ2-7. The CDR3 covers 12 residues. In germline, CDR1 is SGHRS, CDR2 YFSETQ. CDR3 sequence reads: CASRGNSYEQYF.

The chain combines TRBV29-1 with TRBJ2-1. Germline V gene sequence: CDR1 SQVTM, CDR2 ANQGSEA. The CDR3 extends over 11 amino acids. Here the CDR3 reads CSVDSGNEQFF.

The rearrangement joins TRBV12-3 or TRBV12-4 to TRBJ1-5; TCRdb proposes TRBD1, but this gene call is untestable without DNA. CDR3 length: 14 amino acids. CDR3 sequence reads: CASSLGESNQPQHF.

The chain combines TRBV3-1 with TRBJ2-7; absent DNA, TCRdb's TRBD1 call cannot be checked. This CDR3 contains 14 residues. The germline V gene has CDR1 LGHDT and CDR2 YNNKEL (reference sequence). CDR3 loop: CASSSDRGDYEQYF.